This T cell receptor beta chain is drawn from a study of OX40 agonist ivuxolimab in advanced cancers. Study background: Dosing consisted of intravenous ivuxolimab at 0.01 to 10 mg/kg every 2 weeks.

Produced via immunoSEQ multiplex PCR; TCRdb's table is partial and in-frame only. Counted here are 75,000 to 100,000 clones, 75% to 95% occurring once; the ten biggest clones make up 0.25% to 0.35%. On cycle 4 day 1 and cycle 7 day 1, as well as at baseline, blood was sampled. The CDR3 loop spans 15 amino acids. CDR1 is SGHNT and CDR2 is YYREEE in the germline V gene (reference sequence). V lost 3 bases and J lost 6, with 17 bases in between. This receptor was obtained from an adult with an advanced solid tumor such as melanoma, head and neck, liver or kidney cancer. Sequences were derived from CD4+ or CD8+ T cells sorted from blood, sampled in a trial of the OX40 agonist ivuxolimab. This chain connects TRBV5-4 to TRBJ2-3; possibly TRBD1 for D (6 bases). The CDR3 bases are TGTGCCAGCAGCTCGAAGGACAGACTGGCCGATACGCAGTATTTT. Its protein product is CASSSKDRLADTQYF.